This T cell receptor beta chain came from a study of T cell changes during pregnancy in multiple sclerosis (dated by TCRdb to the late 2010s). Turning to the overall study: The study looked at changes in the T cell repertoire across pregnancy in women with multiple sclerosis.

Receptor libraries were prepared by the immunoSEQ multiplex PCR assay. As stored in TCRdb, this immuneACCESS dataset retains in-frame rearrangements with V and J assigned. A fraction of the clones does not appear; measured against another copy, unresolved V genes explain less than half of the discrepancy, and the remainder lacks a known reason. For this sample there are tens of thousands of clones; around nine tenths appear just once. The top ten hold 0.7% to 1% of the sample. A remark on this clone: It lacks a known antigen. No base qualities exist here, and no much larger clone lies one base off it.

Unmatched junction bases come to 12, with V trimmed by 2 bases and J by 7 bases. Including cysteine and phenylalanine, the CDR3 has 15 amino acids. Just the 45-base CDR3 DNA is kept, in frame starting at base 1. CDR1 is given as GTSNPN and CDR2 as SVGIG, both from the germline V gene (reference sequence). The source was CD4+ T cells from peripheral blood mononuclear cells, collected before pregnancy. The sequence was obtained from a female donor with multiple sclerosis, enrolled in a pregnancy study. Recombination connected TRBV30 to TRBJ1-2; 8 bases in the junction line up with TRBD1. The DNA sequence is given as TGTGCCTGGAGTAAATCCCAGGGGGCGGCTCGTGGCTACACCTTC. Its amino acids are CAWSKSQGAARGYTF.